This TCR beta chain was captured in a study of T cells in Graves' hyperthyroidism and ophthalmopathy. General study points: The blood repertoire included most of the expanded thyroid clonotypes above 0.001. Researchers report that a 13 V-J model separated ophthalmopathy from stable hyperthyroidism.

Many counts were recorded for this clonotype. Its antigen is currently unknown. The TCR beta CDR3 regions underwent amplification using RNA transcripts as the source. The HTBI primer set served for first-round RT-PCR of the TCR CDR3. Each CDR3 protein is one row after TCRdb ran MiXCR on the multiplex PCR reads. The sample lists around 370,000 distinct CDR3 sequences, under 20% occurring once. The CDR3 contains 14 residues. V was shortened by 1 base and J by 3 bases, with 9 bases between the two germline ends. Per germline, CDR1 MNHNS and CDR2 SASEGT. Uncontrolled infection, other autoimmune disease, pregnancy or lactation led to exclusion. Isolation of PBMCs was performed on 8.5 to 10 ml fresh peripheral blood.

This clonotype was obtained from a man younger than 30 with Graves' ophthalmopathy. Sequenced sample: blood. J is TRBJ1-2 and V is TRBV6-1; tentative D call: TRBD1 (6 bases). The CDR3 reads CASSEDREDYGYTF. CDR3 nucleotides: TGTGCCAGCAGTGAAGACAGGGAGGACTATGGCTACACCTTC.